Reported below is one T cell receptor (beta chain). Antigen unknown. The data are from a study of siplizumab effects on memory and regulatory T cells. Trimming took off 9 bases at V and 8 bases at J, with 13 bases between the two ends. In germline, CDR1 is MDHEN, CDR2 SYDVKM. The CDR3 contains 11 residues. Data came from immunoSEQ multiplex PCR; TCRdb stores just in-frame clones and leaves some out. The sample has 75,000 to 100,000 clones, roughly 94% seen once; the top ten hold 1% to 1.5%. Study results and limitations: Proliferating Tregs taken from siplizumab cultures were not shown to have a confirmed suppressive function.

The chain is built from TRBV28 and TRBJ1-2; no definite D call. The sequence was obtained from a human donor in good health. The sequencing sample was made of non-Treg CD4+ T cells sorted from blood. The CDR3 nucleotides are TGTGCCAGTAAGGACGTTTGGGGCTACACCTTC. Protein: CASKDVWGYTF.